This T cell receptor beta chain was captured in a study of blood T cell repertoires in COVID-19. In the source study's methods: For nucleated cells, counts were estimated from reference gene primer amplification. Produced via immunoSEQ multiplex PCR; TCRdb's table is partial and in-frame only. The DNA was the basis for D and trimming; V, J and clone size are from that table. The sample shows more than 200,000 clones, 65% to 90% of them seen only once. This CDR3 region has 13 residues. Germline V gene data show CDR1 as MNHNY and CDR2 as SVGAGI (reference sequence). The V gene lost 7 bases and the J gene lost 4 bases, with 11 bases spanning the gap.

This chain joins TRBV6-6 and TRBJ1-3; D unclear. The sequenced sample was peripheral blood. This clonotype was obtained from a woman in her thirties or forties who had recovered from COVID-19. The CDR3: CASNTGSGNTIYF. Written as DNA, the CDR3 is TGTGCCAGCAATACGGGTTCAGGAAACACCATATATTTT.